The 14 T cell receptor beta chains given below trace back to one sample, sequenced in a study of blood T cell repertoires in COVID-19 (dated by TCRdb to the early 2020s). Library preparation was by the immunoSEQ multiplex PCR assay. In TCRdb, the immuneACCESS table is reduced to in-frame sequences with V and J assigned. These tables do not hold every clone; where another copy was compared, an unresolved V gene accounts for under half, and the others remain unexplained. The sample table records around 310,000 clones; around 89% of these occur just once. The ten top clones hold under 15% of the sample. The specimen sequenced was peripheral blood. These receptors came from a woman aged 55 to 70 with acute or convalescent COVID-19.

This clone was observed a few times. The chain combines TRBV15 with TRBJ1-1, with 7 bases fitting TRBD1. There are 18 residues in the CDR3. Germline assignment: CDR1 LNHNV and CDR2 YYDKDF (reference sequence). J was trimmed by 5 bases and V by 3 bases; bases with no gene match: 18. As DNA, the CDR3 is TGTGCCACCAGCAGTTTTCCCCGGACAGGCGCGTTTGGGACTGAAGCTTTCTTT. As protein: CATSSFPRTGAFGTEAFF.

The gene calls are TRBV6-1 and TRBJ1-2, with D perhaps TRBD1 (5 bases). CDR3 length: 16 residues. With 2 bases removed from V and 7 bases from J, the gap between germline ends came to 20 bases. Germline CDR1 reads MNHNS; CDR2 reads SASEGT. Here the CDR3 reads CASSEWGGGELSGYTF. CDR3 DNA sequence: TGTGCCAGCAGTGAATGGGGGGGAGGGGAGCTTAGTGGCTACACCTTC.

The V gene is TRBV12-3 or TRBV12-4, the J gene TRBJ1-1, with 7 positions matching TRBD1. The CDR3 consists of 12 residues. With V trimmed by 6 bases and J by 4 bases, 2 bases remained unmatched. The CDR3 protein is CASRTGSTEAFF. Here the CDR3 DNA reads TGTGCCAGCAGGACAGGGTCCACTGAAGCTTTCTTT.

V and J are TRBV25-1 and TRBJ1-4; 8 nucleotides line up with TRBD1. Per germline, CDR1 MGHDK and CDR2 SYGVNS. After removal of 8 bases from V and 7 bases from J, the junction contained 15 bases not matched to a gene. The CDR3 runs 16 residues. The CDR3 reads CASGKEATGVSEKLFF. CDR3 DNA sequence: TGTGCCAGCGGAAAGGAGGCGACAGGGGTGAGTGAAAAACTGTTTTTT.

The rearrangement links TRBV19 to TRBJ1-6, with a tentative D call TRBD1 (5 bases). The CDR3 consists of 15 residues. V lost 6 bases to trimming and J lost 10 bases, with 19 bases between them. The V gene's germline CDR1 is LNHDA and CDR2 SQIVND (reference sequence). The CDR3 nucleotides are TGTGCCAGTAGCTCGGGGGTGACCCTCAGATCACCCCTCCACTTT. It translates to CASSSGVTLRSPLHF.

CDR3 DNA: TGTGCCAGCAGCCAAGGGGCGTGGGGGACACCCCCAACTGAAGCTTTCTTT. Protein product: CASSQGAWGTPPTEAFF. The chain links TRBV3-1 (or the pseudogene TRBV3-2) to TRBJ1-1; D may be TRBD1 (6 bases). V lost 1 base, J lost 5 bases, and 20 bases lay in between. CDR3 length: 17 amino acids. In germline, CDR1 is LGHDT, CDR2 YNNKEL (reference sequence).

The J gene is TRBJ2-1, the V gene TRBV27, with 15 bases lining up with TRBD2. The CDR3 has 16 amino acids. Per germline, CDR1 MNHEY and CDR2 SMNVEV (reference sequence). The trim removed 1 base at V and 7 bases at J, leaving 2 bases unmatched. CDR3 loop: CASSLLGLAGGNEQFF. DNA for the CDR3: TGTGCCAGCAGTTTATTAGGACTAGCGGGAGGGAATGAGCAGTTCTTC.

The V and J genes are TRBV24-1 and TRBJ2-2, with TRBD1 matching over 9 bases. There are 17 residues in the CDR3. V was pared by 1 base and J by 1 base, with 3 bases of the junction left unmatched. Germline lookup yields CDR1 KGHDR and CDR2 SFDVKD. The chain's CDR3 is CATSDFRTGENTGELFF. CDR3 sequence (DNA): TGTGCCACCAGTGATTTTAGGACAGGGGAGAACACCGGGGAGCTGTTTTTT.

The chain recombines TRBV9 with TRBJ1-2; 8 bases line up with TRBD1. The J segment lost 6 bases and the V segment lost 1 base, leaving 8 bases of the junction unmatched. The germline CDR1 and CDR2 sequences are SGDLS and YYNGEE. The CDR3 is made up of 15 amino acids. CDR3 sequence (DNA): TGTGCCAGCAGCGTACGGGGACAGGCGCTTGATGGCTACACCTTC. Amino acids: CASSVRGQALDGYTF. Together with reference TRBV9 and TRBJ1-2, the CDR3 gives the full variable domain: DSGVTQTPKHLITATGQRVTLRCSPRSGDLSVYWYQQSLDQGLQFLIQYYNGEERAKGNILERFSAQQFPDLHSELNLSSLELGDSALYFCASSVRGQALDGYTFGSGTRLTVV.

The chain recombines TRBV14 with TRBJ1-1, with a possible D match to TRBD1 (5 bases). The CDR3 has 13 residues. V lost 1 base and J 8 bases, leaving 11 bases between the germline ends. Germline V lookup: CDR1 SGHDN, CDR2 FVKESK. CDR3 in amino acids: CASSQVFDSEAFF. The CDR3 DNA follows: TGTGCCAGCAGCCAAGTTTTCGACAGCGAAGCTTTCTTT.

The V and J genes are TRBV9 and TRBJ1-4; TRBD1 might be the D (6 bases). Trimming stripped 0 bases from V and 3 bases from J, with 9 bases between. Germline V lookup: CDR1 SGDLS, CDR2 YYNGEE. This CDR3 is 15 amino acids long. CDR3 DNA sequence: TGTGCCAGCAGCGTAGGAGAGGGGGCTAATGAAAAACTGTTTTTT. It specifies CASSVGEGANEKLFF.

The chain carries TRBV6-5 and TRBJ2-3; D is ambiguous. CDR3 size: 13 residues. Germline V gives CDR1 MNHEY, CDR2 SVGAGI. V was pared by 6 bases and J by 2 bases, with 9 bases between. This CDR3 reads CASSFLDTDTQYF. The CDR3 DNA is TGTGCCAGCAGCTTCCTAGACACAGATACGCAGTATTTT.

The chain has TRBV6-2 or TRBV6-3 and TRBJ2-1, with TRBD2 matching over 10 bases. V was pared by 4 bases and J by 6 bases, with 3 bases of the junction left unmatched. The CDR3 runs 14 residues. Germline loops: CDR1 MNHEY, CDR2 SVGEGT. This CDR3 reads CASSFGLAVNEQFF. The CDR3 DNA is TGTGCCAGCAGTTTCGGACTAGCGGTCAATGAGCAGTTCTTC.

The chain employs TRBV6-4 and TRBJ2-6; a possible D gene is TRBD2 (5 bases). Germline V gene sequence: CDR1 MRHNA, CDR2 SNTAGT. V was clipped by 4 bases and J by 4 bases, with 14 bases between them. This CDR3 is built from 16 residues. This chain's CDR3 is CASSGQISGGANVLTF. CDR3 nucleotide sequence: TGTGCCAGCAGTGGGCAGATCTCGGGGGGGGCCAACGTCCTGACTTTC.